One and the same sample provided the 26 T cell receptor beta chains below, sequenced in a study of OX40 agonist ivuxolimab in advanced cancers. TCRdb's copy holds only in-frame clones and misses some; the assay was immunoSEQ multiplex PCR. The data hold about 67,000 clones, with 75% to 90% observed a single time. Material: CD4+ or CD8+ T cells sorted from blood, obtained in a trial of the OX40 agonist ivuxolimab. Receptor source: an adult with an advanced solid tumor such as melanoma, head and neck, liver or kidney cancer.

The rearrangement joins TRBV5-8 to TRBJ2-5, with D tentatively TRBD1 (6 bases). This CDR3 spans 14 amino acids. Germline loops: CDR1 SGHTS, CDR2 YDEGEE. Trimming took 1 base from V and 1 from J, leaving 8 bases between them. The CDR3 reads CASSLRTAQETQYF. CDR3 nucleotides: TGTGCCAGCAGCTTGAGGACAGCCCAAGAGACCCAGTACTTC.

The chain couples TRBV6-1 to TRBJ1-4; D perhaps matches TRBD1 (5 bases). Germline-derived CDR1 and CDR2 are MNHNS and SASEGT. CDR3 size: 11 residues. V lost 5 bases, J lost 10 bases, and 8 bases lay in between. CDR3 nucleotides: TGTGCCAGCAGTCCCCAGGGAAAACTGTTTTTT. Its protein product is CASSPQGKLFF.

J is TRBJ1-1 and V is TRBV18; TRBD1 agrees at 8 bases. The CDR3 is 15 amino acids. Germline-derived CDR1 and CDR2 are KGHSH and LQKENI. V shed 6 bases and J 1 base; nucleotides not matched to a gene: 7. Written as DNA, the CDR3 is TGTGCCAGCTCTCTCGGACAGGGCGGGAACACTGAAGCTTTCTTT. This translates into CASSLGQGGNTEAFF.

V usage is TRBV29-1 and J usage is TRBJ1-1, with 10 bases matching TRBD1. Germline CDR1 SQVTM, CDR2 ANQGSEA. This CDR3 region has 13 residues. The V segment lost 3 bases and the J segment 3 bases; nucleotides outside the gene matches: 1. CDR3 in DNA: TGCAGCGTTGAGGACAGGGGGGACACTGAAGCTTTCTTT. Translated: CSVEDRGDTEAFF.

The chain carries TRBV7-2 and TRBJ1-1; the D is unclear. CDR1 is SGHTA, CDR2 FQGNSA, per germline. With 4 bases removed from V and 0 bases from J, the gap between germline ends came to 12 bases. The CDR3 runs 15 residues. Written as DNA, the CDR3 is TGTGCCAGCAGCTCTCTGGGGTCAATGAACACTGAAGCTTTCTTT. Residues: CASSSLGSMNTEAFF.

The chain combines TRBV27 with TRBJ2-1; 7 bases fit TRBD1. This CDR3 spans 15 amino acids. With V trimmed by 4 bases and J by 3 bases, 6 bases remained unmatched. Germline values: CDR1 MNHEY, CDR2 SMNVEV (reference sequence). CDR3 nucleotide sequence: TGTGCCAGCAGTTCGCGAAGGGACAGCTACAATGAGCAGTTCTTC. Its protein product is CASSSRRDSYNEQFF.

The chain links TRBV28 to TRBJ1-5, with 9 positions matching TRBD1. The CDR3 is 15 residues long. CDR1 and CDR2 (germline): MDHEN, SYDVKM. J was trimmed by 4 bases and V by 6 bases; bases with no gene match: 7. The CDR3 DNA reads TGTGCCAGCAGCGACCGGGACAGGGCTAATCAGCCCCAGCATTTT. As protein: CASSDRDRANQPQHF.

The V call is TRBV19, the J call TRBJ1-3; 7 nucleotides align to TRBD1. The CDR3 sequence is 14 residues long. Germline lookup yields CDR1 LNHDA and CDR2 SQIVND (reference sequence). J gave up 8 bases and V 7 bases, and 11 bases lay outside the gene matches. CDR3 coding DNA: TGTGCCAGTACCTCCCTGGACAGGATGGACACCATATATTTT. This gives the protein CASTSLDRMDTIYF.

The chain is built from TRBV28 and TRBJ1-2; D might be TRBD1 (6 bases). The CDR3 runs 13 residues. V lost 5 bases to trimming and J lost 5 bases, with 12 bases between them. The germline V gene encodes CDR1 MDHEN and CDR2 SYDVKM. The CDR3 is CASSPGTLYGYTF. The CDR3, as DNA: TGTGCCAGCAGTCCCGGGACACTGTATGGCTACACCTTC.

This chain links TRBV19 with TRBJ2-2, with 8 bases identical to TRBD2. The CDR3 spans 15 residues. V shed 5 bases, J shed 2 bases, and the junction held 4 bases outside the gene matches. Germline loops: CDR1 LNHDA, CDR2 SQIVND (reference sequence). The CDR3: CASSPGGGNTGELFF. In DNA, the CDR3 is TGTGCCAGTAGTCCGGGAGGGGGAAACACCGGGGAGCTGTTTTTT.

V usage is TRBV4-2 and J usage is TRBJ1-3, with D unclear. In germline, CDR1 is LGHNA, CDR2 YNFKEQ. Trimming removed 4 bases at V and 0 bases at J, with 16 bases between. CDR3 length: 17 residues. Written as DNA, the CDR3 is TGTGCCAGCAGCCCCCGTGGCGGGGTCAGCTCTGGAAACACCATATATTTT. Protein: CASSPRGGVSSGNTIYF.

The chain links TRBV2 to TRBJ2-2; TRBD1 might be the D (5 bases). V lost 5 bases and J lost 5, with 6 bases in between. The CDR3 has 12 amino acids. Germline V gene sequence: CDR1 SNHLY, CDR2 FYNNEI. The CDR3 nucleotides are TGTGCCAGCAGTTCAGGGACCGGGGAGCTGTTTTTT. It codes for CASSSGTGELFF.

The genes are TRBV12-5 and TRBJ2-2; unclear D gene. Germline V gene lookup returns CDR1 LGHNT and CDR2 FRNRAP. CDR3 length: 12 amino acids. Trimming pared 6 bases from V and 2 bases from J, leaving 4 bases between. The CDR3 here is CASGLNTGELFF. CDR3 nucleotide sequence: TGTGCTAGTGGCTTAAACACCGGGGAGCTGTTTTTT.

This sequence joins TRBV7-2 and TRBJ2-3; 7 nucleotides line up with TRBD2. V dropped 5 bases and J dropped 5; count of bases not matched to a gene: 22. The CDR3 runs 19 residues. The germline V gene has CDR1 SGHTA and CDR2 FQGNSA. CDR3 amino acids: CASSPTTPGLPIQGDTQYF. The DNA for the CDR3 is TGTGCCAGCAGCCCCACAACCCCGGGACTACCCATCCAGGGAGATACGCAGTATTTT.

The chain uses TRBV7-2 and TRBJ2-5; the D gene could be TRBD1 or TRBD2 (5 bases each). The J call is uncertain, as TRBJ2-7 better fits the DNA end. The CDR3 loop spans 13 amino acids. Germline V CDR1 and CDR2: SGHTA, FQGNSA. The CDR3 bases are TGTGCCAGCAGCTTACGTCGGGACGGCGAGCAGTACTTC. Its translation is CASSLRRDGEQYF.

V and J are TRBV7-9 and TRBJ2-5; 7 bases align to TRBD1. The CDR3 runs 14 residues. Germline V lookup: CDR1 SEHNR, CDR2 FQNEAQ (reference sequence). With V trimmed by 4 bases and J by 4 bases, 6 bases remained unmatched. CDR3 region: CASSSRQGGETQYF. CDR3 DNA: TGTGCCAGCAGCTCGAGACAGGGTGGAGAGACCCAGTACTTC.

DNA for the CDR3: TGCGCCAGCAGCTTGGTGGCGGGGCCGGGTCAAGAGACCCAGTACTTC. The encoded protein is CASSLVAGPGQETQYF. This chain connects TRBV5-1 to TRBJ2-5; D is perhaps TRBD2 (6 bases). Germline assignment: CDR1 SGHRS and CDR2 YFSETQ. Between the trimmed V and J ends, which lost 0 bases and 2 bases, there was a span of 14 bases. The CDR3 extends over 16 amino acids.

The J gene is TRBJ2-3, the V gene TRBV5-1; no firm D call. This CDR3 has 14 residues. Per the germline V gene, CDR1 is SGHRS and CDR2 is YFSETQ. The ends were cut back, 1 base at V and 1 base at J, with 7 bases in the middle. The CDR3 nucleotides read TGCGCCAGCAGCTTGTTAGCTGGCACAGATACGCAGTATTTT. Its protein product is CASSLLAGTDTQYF.

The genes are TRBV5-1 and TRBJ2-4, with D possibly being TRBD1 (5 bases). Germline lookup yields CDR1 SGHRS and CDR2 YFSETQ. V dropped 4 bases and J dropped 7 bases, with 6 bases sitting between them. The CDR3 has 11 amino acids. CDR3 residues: CASSAGNIQYF. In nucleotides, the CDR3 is TGCGCCAGCAGCGCAGGGAACATTCAGTACTTC.

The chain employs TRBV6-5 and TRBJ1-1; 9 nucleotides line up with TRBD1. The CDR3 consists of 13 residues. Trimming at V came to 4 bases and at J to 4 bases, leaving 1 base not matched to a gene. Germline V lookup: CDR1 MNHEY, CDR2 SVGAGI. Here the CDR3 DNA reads TGTGCCAGCAGTTCGGACAGGGGCACTGAAGCTTTCTTT. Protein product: CASSSDRGTEAFF.

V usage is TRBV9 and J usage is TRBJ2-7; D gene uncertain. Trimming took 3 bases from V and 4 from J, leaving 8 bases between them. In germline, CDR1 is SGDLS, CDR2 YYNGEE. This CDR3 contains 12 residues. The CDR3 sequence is CASSADSYEQYF. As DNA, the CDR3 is TGTGCCAGCAGCGCTGACTCTTACGAGCAGTACTTC.

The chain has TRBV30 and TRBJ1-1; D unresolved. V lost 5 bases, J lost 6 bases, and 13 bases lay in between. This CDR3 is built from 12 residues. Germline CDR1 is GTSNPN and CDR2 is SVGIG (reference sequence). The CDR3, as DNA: TGTGCCTGGGGGCGACGGTTTCCTGAAGCTTTCTTT. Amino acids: CAWGRRFPEAFF.

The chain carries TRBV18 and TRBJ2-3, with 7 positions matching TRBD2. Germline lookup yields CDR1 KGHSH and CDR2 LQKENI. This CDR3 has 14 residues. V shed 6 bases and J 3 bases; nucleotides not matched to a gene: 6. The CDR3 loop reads CASSEGTITDTQYF. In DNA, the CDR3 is TGTGCCAGCTCGGAGGGGACTATAACAGATACGCAGTATTTT.

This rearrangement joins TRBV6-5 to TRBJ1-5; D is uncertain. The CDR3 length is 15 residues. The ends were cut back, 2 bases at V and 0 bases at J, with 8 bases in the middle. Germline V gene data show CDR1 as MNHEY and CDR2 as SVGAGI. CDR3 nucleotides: TGTGCCAGCAGTTACAACCCTTATAGCAATCAGCCCCAGCATTTT. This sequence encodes CASSYNPYSNQPQHF.

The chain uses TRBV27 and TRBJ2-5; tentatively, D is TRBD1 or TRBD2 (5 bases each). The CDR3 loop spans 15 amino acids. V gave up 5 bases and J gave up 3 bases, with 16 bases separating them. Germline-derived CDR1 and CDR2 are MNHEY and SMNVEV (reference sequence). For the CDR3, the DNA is TGTGCCAGCAGTCCCGGGACGGATCGGAAAGAGACCCAGTACTTC. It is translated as CASSPGTDRKETQYF.

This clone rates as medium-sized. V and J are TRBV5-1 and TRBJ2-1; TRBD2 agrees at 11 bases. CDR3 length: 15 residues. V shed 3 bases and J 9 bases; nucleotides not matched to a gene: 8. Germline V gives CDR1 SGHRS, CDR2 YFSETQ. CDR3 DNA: TGCGCCAGCAGCTACTTAGCGGGAGGGCCACGTGAGCAGTTCTTC. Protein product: CASSYLAGGPREQFF. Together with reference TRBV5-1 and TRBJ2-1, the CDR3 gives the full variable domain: KAGVTQTPRYLIKTRGQQVTLSCSPISGHRSVSWYQQTPGQGLQFLFEYFSETQRNKGNFPGRFSGRQFSNSRSEMNVSTLELGDSALYLCASSYLAGGPREQFFGPGTRLTVL.